The 22 T cell receptor beta chains reported below all come from one sample, sequenced in a study of T cells after yellow fever vaccination. TCRdb called the 5' RACE reads again in MiXCR, with one record for every CDR3 protein. Among under 250,000 distinct CDR3 sequences listed, 6.9% were seen once. Material: CD4+ T cells sorted from PBMCs, obtained 15 days after the yellow fever booster vaccination. All receptors derive from a young man who received the YFV17D yellow fever vaccine.

The chain joins TRBV5-6 to TRBJ2-2; maybe TRBD1 (6 bases). CDR1 is SGHDT, CDR2 YYEEEE, per germline. Trimming shortened V by 0 bases and J by 7 bases, and 10 bases separated the two germline ends. CDR3 length: 14 amino acids. DNA for the CDR3: TGTGCCAGCAGCTTGGACAGGGAGATCGGGGAGCTGTTTTTT. It yields the protein CASSLDREIGELFF.

This clonotype was picked up a small number of times. The chain links TRBV4-2 to TRBJ2-7, with TRBD2 identical over 11 bases. The CDR3 contains 17 residues. Germline CDR1 reads LGHNA; CDR2 reads YNFKEQ. V shed 0 bases, J shed 6 bases, and the junction held 10 bases outside the gene matches. The chain's CDR3 is CASSQDPLAGGTSEQYF. CDR3 bases: TGTGCCAGCAGCCAAGATCCCCTAGCGGGAGGAACTTCCGAGCAGTACTTC.

The sample holds many counts of this clonotype. V and J are TRBV29-1 and TRBJ1-5; D gene uncertain. Trimming removed 0 bases from V and 7 bases from J, with 10 bases in between. Germline CDR1 is SQVTM and CDR2 is ANQGSEA. CDR3 length: 13 amino acids. CDR3 sequence reads: CSVEEMEGQPQHF. CDR3 coding DNA: TGCAGCGTTGAAGAGATGGAGGGACAGCCCCAGCATTTT.

This clonotype was seen more than once but under ten times. The genes are TRBV5-1 and TRBJ1-3; no clear D. The germline gives CDR1 SGHRS, CDR2 YFSETQ. V lost 0 bases and J 0 bases, leaving 7 bases between the germline ends. The CDR3 contains 15 residues. CDR3 loop: CASSLGQLSGNTIYF. CDR3 nucleotides: TGCGCCAGCAGCTTGGGGCAGCTCTCTGGAAACACCATATATTTT.

This sequence joins TRBV11-1 and TRBJ2-1; TRBD2 matches at 8 bases. V lost 4 bases to trimming and J lost 5 bases; unmatched junction nucleotides: 7. This CDR3 has 15 amino acids. In germline, CDR1 is SGHAT, CDR2 FQDESV (reference sequence). The CDR3 coding sequence is TGTGCCAGCAGCTCGGGAGGTAGCGGGGACAATGAGCAGTTCTTC. It codes for CASSSGGSGDNEQFF.

As for this clonotype: An end of the junction differs from the germline gene, which may be a read error. The rearrangement joins TRBV19 to TRBJ2-7, with 7 bases fitting TRBD2. From germline, CDR1 is LNHDA and CDR2 SQIVND (reference sequence). This CDR3 contains 13 residues. The CDR3 DNA follows: TGTGCGAGTACTCGCGGGAGCCCCTACGAGCAGTACTTC. This encodes CASTRGSPYEQYF. The variable domain in full, completed from reference TRBV19 and TRBJ2-7, reads DGGITQSPKYLFRKEGQNVTLSCEQNLNHDAMYWYRQDPGQGLRLIYYSQIVNDFQKGDIAEGYSVSREKKESFPLTVTSAQKNPTAFYLCASTRGSPYEQYFGPGTRLTVT.

CDR3 DNA sequence: TGCAGTGCTAACCCTCGTGAAGACCTTAATGAAAAACTGTTTTTT. As protein: CSANPREDLNEKLFF. This chain links TRBV20-1 with TRBJ1-4; D not certain. The CDR3 consists of 15 residues. Germline lookup yields CDR1 DFQATT and CDR2 SNEGSKA (reference sequence). Deletions cut 4 bases from V and 4 bases from J, with 16 bases between.

In its sample, this clonotype was seen a few times. V gene TRBV7-6 combines with J gene TRBJ2-5, with D possibly matching TRBD2 (6 bases). The CDR3 is made up of 14 amino acids. V was trimmed by 0 bases and J by 4 bases, leaving 9 bases between them. From germline, CDR1 is SGHVS and CDR2 FNYEAQ. The CDR3 nucleotides read TGTGCCAGCAGCTTAGCACTAGCTCCAGAGACCCAGTACTTC. It specifies CASSLALAPETQYF.

In its sample, this clonotype was seen a few times. The chain carries TRBV5-1 and TRBJ2-7, with a possible D match to TRBD2 (5 bases). This CDR3 has 13 residues. V lost 0 bases and J lost 5, with 9 bases in between. Germline values: CDR1 SGHRS, CDR2 YFSETQ. In nucleotides, the CDR3 is TGCGCCAGCAGCTTGGCGTCGGGGAACGAGCAGTACTTC. Its protein product is CASSLASGNEQYF.

This clonotype was counted ten times or more. J is TRBJ2-5 and V is TRBV20-1, with 8 bases that match TRBD2. CDR1 is DFQATT and CDR2 is SNEGSKA in the germline V gene (reference sequence). V dropped 6 bases and J dropped 5; count of bases not matched to a gene: 5. The CDR3 extends over 12 amino acids. The CDR3 bases are TGCAGTGCACTGCCGGGAGGGGAGACCCAGTACTTC. Translation: CSALPGGETQYF.

This clonotype was picked up a small number of times. This chain joins TRBV5-5 and TRBJ2-5; no definite D call. The ends were cut back, 1 base at V and 5 bases at J, with 6 bases in the middle. CDR1 and CDR2 from the germline V gene are SGHKS and YYEKEE (reference sequence). The CDR3 runs to 12 residues. The CDR3 nucleotides are TGTGCCAGCAGCTTGACCCCGGAGACCCAGTACTTC. Translated, it gives CASSLTPETQYF.

This clonotype was seen a few times. The chain joins TRBV12-3 or TRBV12-4 to TRBJ2-7; 9 nucleotides agree with TRBD2. V dropped 6 bases and J dropped 3; count of bases not matched to a gene: 6. CDR3 length: 14 residues. Here the CDR3 reads CASSLTSGLYEQYF. The CDR3 nucleotides read TGTGCCAGCAGCTTGACTAGCGGCCTCTACGAGCAGTACTTC.

This clonotype has a handful of counts. The chain uses TRBV7-9 and TRBJ1-1, with 7 bases identical to TRBD1. CDR1 SEHNR and CDR2 FQNEAQ come from the germline V gene (reference sequence). The CDR3 is 16 residues long. The junction had 13 bases not matched to a gene; V was cut back by 7 bases and J by 2 bases. The CDR3 here is CASIQGGRGSNTEAFF. The CDR3 nucleotides are TGTGCCAGCATCCAGGGGGGGCGGGGGAGTAACACTGAAGCTTTCTTT. Variable domain in full (rest from reference TRBV7-9 and TRBJ1-1): DTGVSQNPRHKITKRGQNVTFRCDPISEHNRLYWYRQTLGQGPEFLTYFQNEAQLEKSRLLSDRFSAERPKGSFSTLEIQRTEQGDSAMYLCASIQGGRGSNTEAFFGQGTRLTVV.

This clonotype was seen repeatedly, ten times or more. The rearrangement uses TRBV15 and TRBJ2-1; 11 bases line up with TRBD2. This CDR3 comprises 17 residues. With 1 base clipped from V and 6 bases from J, the junction kept 8 bases outside the gene matches. CDR1 LNHNV and CDR2 YYDKDF come from the germline V gene (reference sequence). CDR3 sequence: CATSRARGTSGSNEQFF. The CDR3 nucleotides are TGTGCCACCAGCAGAGCCCGCGGGACTAGCGGCTCCAATGAGCAGTTCTTC. Using reference TRBV15 and TRBJ2-1 for the parts outside the CDR3, the full variable domain is DAMVIQNPRYQVTQFGKPVTLSCSQTLNHNVMYWYQQKSSQAPKLLFHYYDKDFNNEADTPDNFQSRRPNTSFCFLDIRSPGLGDTAMYLCATSRARGTSGSNEQFFGPGTRLTVL.

The chain recombines TRBV5-4 with TRBJ2-1; maybe TRBD2 (5 bases). V was pared by 0 bases and J by 4 bases, with 11 bases between. This CDR3 contains 15 residues. CDR1 is SGHNT and CDR2 is YYREEE in the germline V gene (reference sequence). CDR3 sequence (DNA): TGTGCCAGCAGCTTGGAGCTAGCCACTTACAATGAGCAGTTCTTC. This sequence encodes CASSLELATYNEQFF.

This clonotype came up many times. The genes are TRBV6-2 or TRBV6-3 and TRBJ2-3; 13 positions match TRBD2. Losses at the gene ends were 3 bases for V and 6 bases for J; bases not matched to a gene: 9. The CDR3 totals 17 residues. The V gene's germline CDR1 is MNHEY and CDR2 SVGEGT. For the CDR3, the DNA is TGTGCCAGCAGTTATACCAGCGCGACTAGCGGGAGGGATACGCAGTATTTT. This sequence encodes CASSYTSATSGRDTQYF.

Many counts were recorded for this clonotype. The chain has TRBV9 and TRBJ2-1; D remains ambiguous. CDR3 length: 15 residues. Germline V gene lookup returns CDR1 SGDLS and CDR2 YYNGEE. Between the trimmed V and J ends, which lost 4 bases and 0 bases, there was a span of 11 bases. CDR3 coding DNA: TGTGCCAGCAGCACCTACACTGGCTCCTACAATGAGCAGTTCTTC. Amino acid sequence: CASSTYTGSYNEQFF.

This clonotype was counted only a few times. The chain employs TRBV7-8 and TRBJ2-7; 9 bases are shared with TRBD1. The CDR3 sequence is 15 residues long. Germline V gives CDR1 SGHVS, CDR2 FQNEAQ. The V segment lost 5 bases and the J segment 6 bases; nucleotides outside the gene matches: 11. CDR3 DNA: TGTGCCAGCAGCCCGGCGGGACAGGGCCCCTTCGAGCAGTACTTC. This codes for CASSPAGQGPFEQYF.

This clonotype has a handful of counts. The chain is built from TRBV20-1 and TRBJ2-3; D is unclear. The CDR3 runs to 13 residues. From germline, CDR1 is DFQATT and CDR2 SNEGSKA (reference sequence). The V end was cut by 4 bases, the J end by 2 bases, with 10 bases between. The CDR3 DNA sequence: TGCAGTGCTAACGACGAAATCACAGATACGCAGTATTTT. As protein: CSANDEITDTQYF.

This clonotype came up a few times. The chain has TRBV5-1 and TRBJ2-7; 7 bases map to TRBD1. The germline gives CDR1 SGHRS, CDR2 YFSETQ. V gave up 2 bases and J gave up 3 bases; unmatched junction bases: 2. CDR3 length: 13 amino acids. CDR3 sequence reads: CASSLQGNYEQYF. As DNA, the CDR3 is TGCGCCAGCAGCTTACAGGGGAACTACGAGCAGTACTTC.

The chain carries TRBV7-9 and TRBJ2-3; a possible D gene is TRBD2 (5 bases). The ends were cut back, 5 bases at V and 0 bases at J, with 15 bases in the middle. The germline V gene encodes CDR1 SEHNR and CDR2 FQNEAQ (reference sequence). The CDR3 runs to 16 residues. The CDR3 loop reads CASSTRRRTSTDTQYF. CDR3 nucleotide sequence: TGTGCCAGCAGCACCCGACGTCGGACTAGCACAGATACGCAGTATTTT.

This clonotype was counted ten times or more. The V gene is TRBV27, the J gene TRBJ2-2; D gene uncertain. This CDR3 comprises 14 residues. CDR1 is MNHEY and CDR2 is SMNVEV in the germline V gene (reference sequence). With 3 bases removed from V and 1 base from J, the gap between germline ends came to 6 bases. The CDR3 sequence is CASSLQWNTGELFF. The CDR3 bases are TGTGCCAGCAGTTTGCAGTGGAACACCGGGGAGCTGTTTTTT.